The 14 T cell receptor beta chains reported below all come from one sample, sequenced in a study of early T cells in non-severe SARS-CoV-2 infection. TCRdb re-analysed the 5' RACE reads in MiXCR, keeping a single row per CDR3 protein. This table holds 45,000 to 75,000 distinct CDR3 sequences, over 9.5% found once. Sequenced sample: whole blood. The receptors come from an adult who was a healthcare worker with PCR-confirmed SARS-CoV-2 infection or an uninfected control (not recorded which).

The chain employs TRBV3-1 and TRBJ2-1; D uncertain. V was clipped by 1 base and J by 6 bases, with 4 bases between them. Per the germline V gene, CDR1 is LGHDT and CDR2 is YNNKEL (reference sequence). This CDR3 is built from 12 residues. The CDR3 coding sequence is TGTGCCAGCAGCCAAGTCACCAATGAGCAGTTCTTC. Translated, it gives CASSQVTNEQFF.

This clonotype showed up many times. The chain couples TRBV7-2 to TRBJ1-2, with TRBD1 identical over 7 bases. J gave up 4 bases and V 6 bases, and 5 bases lay outside the gene matches. This CDR3 is built from 13 residues. Germline V lookup: CDR1 SGHTA, CDR2 FQGNSA. CDR3 protein: CASRRQGAYGYTF. The CDR3 DNA follows: TGTGCCAGCAGGAGACAGGGTGCCTATGGCTACACCTTC.

This clonotype was picked up many times. The V call is TRBV12-3 or TRBV12-4, the J call TRBJ1-5; weak D call: TRBD1 (6 bases). The CDR3 covers 14 residues. Deletions cut 6 bases from V and 6 bases from J, with 15 bases between. The CDR3 nucleotides read TGTGCCAGCAGGGACAGTTACGCCAGTCAGCCCCAGCATTTT. As protein: CASRDSYASQPQHF.

This clonotype was seen at least ten times. V is TRBV3-1 and J is TRBJ1-6; D gene unclear. The V end lost 6 bases, the J end lost 8 bases, and 14 bases lay between the germline ends. The CDR3 consists of 14 residues. Germline CDR1 is LGHDT and CDR2 is YNNKEL (reference sequence). CDR3 in DNA: TGTGCCAGCAGTCCCGGTAGGGAGTATTCACCCCTCCACTTT. Translated: CASSPGREYSPLHF.

This clonotype was observed at least ten times. CDR3 in amino acids: CASSLVAEFYNEQFF. The CDR3 DNA is TGCGCCAGCAGCTTGGTAGCGGAGTTCTACAATGAGCAGTTCTTC. The chain links TRBV5-1 to TRBJ2-1, with D perhaps matching TRBD2 (6 bases). The CDR3 runs 15 residues. The germline CDR1 and CDR2 sequences are SGHRS and YFSETQ. V was trimmed by 0 bases and J by 3 bases, leaving 10 bases between them.

The chain carries TRBV18 and TRBJ1-4; possible D gene TRBD1, 6 bases. This CDR3 has 15 residues. From germline, CDR1 is KGHSH and CDR2 LQKENI. Trimming removed 0 bases at V and 8 bases at J, with 13 bases between. The CDR3 is CASSPPAGAREKLFF. CDR3 DNA sequence: TGTGCCAGCTCACCACCGGCAGGGGCTCGGGAAAAACTGTTTTTT.

This sequence joins TRBV15 and TRBJ2-3; D is ambiguous. Deletions cut 0 bases from V and 6 bases from J, with 10 bases between. The CDR3 runs 14 residues. Germline-derived CDR1 and CDR2 are LNHNV and YYDKDF (reference sequence). This CDR3 reads CATSRDQFRDTQYF. The CDR3 DNA reads as TGTGCCACCAGCAGAGATCAATTTCGGGATACGCAGTATTTT.

At least ten counts were recorded for this clonotype. The J gene is TRBJ1-5, the V gene TRBV30; 7 positions agree with TRBD1. Looked up from germline, CDR1 is GTSNPN and CDR2 is SVGIG (reference sequence). Losses at the gene ends were 2 bases for V and 1 base for J; bases not matched to a gene: 5. This CDR3 contains 15 residues. The CDR3 reads CAWSSKGQSNQPQHF. DNA of the CDR3: TGTGCCTGGAGTTCGAAGGGACAGAGCAATCAGCCCCAGCATTTT.

The V gene is TRBV5-4, the J gene TRBJ2-1, with 7 positions matching TRBD1. After removal of 3 bases from V and 3 bases from J, the junction contained 9 bases not matched to a gene. In germline, CDR1 is SGHNT, CDR2 YYREEE (reference sequence). This CDR3 is 16 amino acids long. The CDR3 nucleotides read TGTGCCAGCAGCTCAATGACAGGGCCGGGCTACAATGAGCAGTTCTTC. It specifies CASSSMTGPGYNEQFF.

The V call is TRBV5-1, the J call TRBJ2-5; D not resolved. This CDR3 is built from 14 residues. Germline V gene lookup returns CDR1 SGHRS and CDR2 YFSETQ. V lost 0 bases to trimming and J lost 5 bases, with 11 bases between them. CDR3 amino acids: CASSLAVPQETQYF. DNA of the CDR3: TGCGCCAGCAGCTTGGCAGTCCCGCAGGAGACCCAGTACTTC. Filled out from reference TRBV5-1 and TRBJ2-5, the complete variable domain reads KAGVTQTPRYLIKTRGQQVTLSCSPISGHRSVSWYQQTPGQGLQFLFEYFSETQRNKGNFPGRFSGRQFSNSRSEMNVSTLELGDSALYLCASSLAVPQETQYFGPGTRLLVL.

This clonotype was counted at least ten times. The gene calls are TRBV9 and TRBJ2-1; no clear D. Trimming stripped 1 base from V and 5 bases from J, with 10 bases between. Germline V lookup: CDR1 SGDLS, CDR2 YYNGEE. The CDR3 loop spans 14 amino acids. The CDR3 here is CASSVFSTDNEQFF. The CDR3 DNA reads as TGTGCCAGCAGCGTATTCAGTACGGACAATGAGCAGTTCTTC.

This clonotype was seen at least ten times. The V and J genes are TRBV11-2 and TRBJ2-1; possible D gene TRBD1, 5 bases. V lost 1 base to trimming and J lost 6 bases, with 7 bases between them. CDR1 SGHAT and CDR2 FQNNGV come from the germline V gene. This CDR3 is 13 amino acids long. Here the CDR3 reads CASSLGRVNEQFF. The CDR3 DNA is TGTGCCAGCAGCTTAGGCAGGGTCAATGAGCAGTTCTTC.

The CDR3 protein is CASSSTLPRQFF. The DNA for the CDR3 is TGTGCCAGCAGCTCGACTTTACCGAGGCAGTTCTTC. The V call is TRBV11-2, the J call TRBJ2-1; D is ambiguous. Germline V CDR1 and CDR2: SGHAT, FQNNGV. This CDR3 is built from 12 residues. V lost 4 bases to trimming and J lost 12 bases, with 13 bases between them.

The chain recombines TRBV20-1 with TRBJ1-5, with 8 positions matching TRBD1. V dropped 6 bases and J dropped 5; count of bases not matched to a gene: 18. This CDR3 is built from 17 residues. Germline CDR1 DFQATT, CDR2 SNEGSKA (reference sequence). CDR3 DNA sequence: TGCAGTGCAACCGGGACAGGTCATAATTTAGTCGATCAGCCCCAGCATTTT. This codes for CSATGTGHNLVDQPQHF.